This T cell receptor beta chain was sequenced during a study of T cell responses to AZD1222 COVID-19 vaccine. General study results and limits: A rise in Spike-specific TCR breadth and depth followed two AZD1222 doses.

A note on this clone: Its antigen is not known.

Profiling relied on immunoSEQ multiplex PCR, and the TCRdb table lists in-frame clones only, not all of them. The data contain tens of thousands of clones, roughly nine tenths of them singletons. The CDR3 totals 14 residues. The V gene's germline CDR1 is SGHRS and CDR2 YFSETQ. Trimming stripped 0 bases from V and 7 bases from J, with 11 bases between. The sample was peripheral blood, taken 28 days after the second AZD1222 dose. This clonotype was sampled from an adult who received the AZD1222 COVID-19 vaccine. The genes are TRBV5-1 and TRBJ2-1; D is perhaps TRBD2 (6 bases). CDR3 sequence reads: CASSLAGVGNEQFF. Written as DNA, the CDR3 is TGCGCCAGCAGCTTGGCGGGGGTCGGGAATGAGCAGTTCTTC.